Listed here are 4 T cell receptor beta chains from one sample, sequenced in a study of beta chain features in type 1 diabetes. Sequenced material consisted of expressed TCRB transcripts (all of the isolated RNA was reverse transcribed). Only in-frame clones appear in the TCRdb table, and some are missing; sequencing was by immunoSEQ multiplex PCR. The sample lists 350,000 to 450,000 clones; about 15% were seen once. The sample comprised naive CD4+ T cells from blood. The source is a man aged 25-40 years in good health.

J is TRBJ2-1 and V is TRBV7-2, with 8 bases that match TRBD2. The CDR3 totals 14 residues. Germline V gene sequence: CDR1 SGHTA, CDR2 FQGNSA. Germline trimming cut 9 bases from V and 0 bases from J; bases unmatched to any gene: 4. CDR3 in amino acids: CARISGSSYNEQFF. The CDR3 DNA reads as TGTGCCAGAATCAGCGGGAGCTCCTACAATGAGCAGTTCTTC.

This clone was counted only a few times. V gene TRBV7-9 combines with J gene TRBJ1-1; 7 bases align to TRBD1. V trimming: 1 base; J trimming: 3 bases; junction bases outside the gene matches: 8. The CDR3 spans 16 residues. CDR1 is SEHNR, CDR2 FQNEAQ, per germline (reference sequence). Here the CDR3 reads CASSLGQGRGDTEAFF. Here the CDR3 DNA reads TGTGCCAGCAGCTTAGGACAGGGCCGGGGAGACACTGAAGCTTTCTTT.

This clone was observed at least ten times. The rearrangement uses TRBV29-1 and TRBJ2-1, with TRBD2 as a possible D gene (6 bases). CDR1 is SQVTM, CDR2 ANQGSEA, per germline. V was cut by 0 bases and J by 5 bases, with 8 bases left in between. CDR3 length: 13 residues. CDR3 protein: CSVEDSGDNEQFF. The CDR3 coding sequence is TGCAGCGTTGAAGATAGCGGAGACAATGAGCAGTTCTTC.

On this clone: Different DNA sequences within this sample yield the same CDR3. This sequence joins TRBV18 and TRBJ2-5; D gene uncertain. This CDR3 region has 12 residues. CDR1 and CDR2 (germline): KGHSH, LQKENI. V lost 3 bases, J lost 5 bases, and 7 bases lay in between. The CDR3 bases are TGTGCCAGCTCACCCATCGGGGAGACCCAGTACTTC. Translation: CASSPIGETQYF.